This T cell receptor (beta chain) was documented in a study of blood T cells in healthy people across ages. Study-level results: Fewer expanded clones and more diversity marked long-lived versus aged donors. As naive T cell percentage varied, TCR beta diversity correlated strongly with it.

This clonotype was detected only once. Its antigen is undetermined. With a J-beta primer mix and a sample-barcoded 5' primer, a second PCR ran about 7 to 12 cycles. TCRdb called the 5' RACE reads again in MiXCR, with one record for every CDR3 protein. The sample includes about a million distinct CDR3 sequences, 45% to 50% of them seen just once. J gave up 0 bases and V 5 bases, and 2 bases lay outside the gene matches. The CDR3 has 14 amino acids. Germline V lookup: CDR1 GTSNPN, CDR2 SVGIG (reference sequence). The study drew donors from healthy Caucasian individuals in Russia aged roughly 6 to 100. The sequenced sample consisted of blood. The TCR sequence derives from a man aged 30 to 45 in good health. The chain combines TRBV30 with TRBJ2-2; 8 bases fit TRBD2. This chain's CDR3 is CAWVSGANTGELFF. The CDR3 DNA reads as TGTGCCTGGGTTAGCGGGGCGAACACCGGGGAGCTGTTTTTT.